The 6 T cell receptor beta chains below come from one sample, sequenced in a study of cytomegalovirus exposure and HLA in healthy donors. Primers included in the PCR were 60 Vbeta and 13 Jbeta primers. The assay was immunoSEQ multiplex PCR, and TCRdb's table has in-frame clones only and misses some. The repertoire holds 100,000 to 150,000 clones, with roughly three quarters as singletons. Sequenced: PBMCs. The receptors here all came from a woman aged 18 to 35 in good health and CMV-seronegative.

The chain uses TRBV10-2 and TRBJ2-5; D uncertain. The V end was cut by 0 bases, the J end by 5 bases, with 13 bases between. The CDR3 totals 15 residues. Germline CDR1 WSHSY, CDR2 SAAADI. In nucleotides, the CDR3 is TGCGCCAGCAGTGAGTCGTTGGAGAGGCAGGAGACCCAGTACTTC. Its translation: CASSESLERQETQYF.

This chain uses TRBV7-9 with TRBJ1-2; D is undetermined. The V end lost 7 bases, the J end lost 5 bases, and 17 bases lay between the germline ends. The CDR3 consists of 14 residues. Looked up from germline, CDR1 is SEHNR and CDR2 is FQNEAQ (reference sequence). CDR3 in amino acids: CASKTSGVIYGYTF. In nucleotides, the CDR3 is TGTGCCAGCAAAACATCCGGGGTTATTTATGGCTACACCTTC.

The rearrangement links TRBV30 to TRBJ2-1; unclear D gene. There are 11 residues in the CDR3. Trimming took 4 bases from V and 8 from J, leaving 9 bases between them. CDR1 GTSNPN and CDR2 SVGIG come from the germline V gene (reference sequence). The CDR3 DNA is TGTGCCTGGACACGATTAGATGAGCAGTTCTTC. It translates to CAWTRLDEQFF.

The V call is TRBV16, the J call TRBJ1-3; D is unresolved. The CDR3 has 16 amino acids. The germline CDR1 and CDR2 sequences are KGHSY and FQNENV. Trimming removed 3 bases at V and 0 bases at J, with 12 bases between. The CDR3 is CASSQNPGNSGNTIYF. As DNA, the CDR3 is TGTGCCAGCAGCCAGAATCCCGGGAACTCTGGAAACACCATATATTTT. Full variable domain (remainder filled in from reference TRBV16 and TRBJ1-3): GEEVAQTPKHLVRGEGQKAKLYCAPIKGHSYVFWYQQVLKNEFKFLISFQNENVFDETGMPKERFSAKCLPNSPCSLEIQATKLEDSAVYFCASSQNPGNSGNTIYFGEGSWLTVV.

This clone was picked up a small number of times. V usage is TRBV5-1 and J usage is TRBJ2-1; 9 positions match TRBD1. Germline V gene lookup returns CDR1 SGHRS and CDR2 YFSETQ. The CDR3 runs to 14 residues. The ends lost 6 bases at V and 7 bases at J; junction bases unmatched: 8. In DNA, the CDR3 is TGCGCCAGCACCAGGGAACAGGGGGCAAATGAGCAGTTCTTC. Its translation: CASTREQGANEQFF. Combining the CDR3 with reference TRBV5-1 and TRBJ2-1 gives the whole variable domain KAGVTQTPRYLIKTRGQQVTLSCSPISGHRSVSWYQQTPGQGLQFLFEYFSETQRNKGNFPGRFSGRQFSNSRSEMNVSTLELGDSALYLCASTREQGANEQFFGPGTRLTVL.

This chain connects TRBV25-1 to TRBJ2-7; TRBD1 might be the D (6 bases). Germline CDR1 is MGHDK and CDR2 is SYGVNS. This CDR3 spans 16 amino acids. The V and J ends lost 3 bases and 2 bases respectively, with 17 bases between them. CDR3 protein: CASSDLMDSAPYEQYF. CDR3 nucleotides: TGTGCCAGCAGTGACCTAATGGACAGCGCACCCTACGAGCAGTACTTC.